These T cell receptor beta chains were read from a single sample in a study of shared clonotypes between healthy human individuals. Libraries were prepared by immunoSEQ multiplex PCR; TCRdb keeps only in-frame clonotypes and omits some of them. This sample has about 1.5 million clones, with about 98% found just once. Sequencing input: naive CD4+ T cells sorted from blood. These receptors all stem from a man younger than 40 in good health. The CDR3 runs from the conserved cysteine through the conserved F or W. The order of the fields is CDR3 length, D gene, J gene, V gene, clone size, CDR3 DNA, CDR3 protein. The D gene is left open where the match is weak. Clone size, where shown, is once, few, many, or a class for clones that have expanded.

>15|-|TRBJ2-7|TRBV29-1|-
TGCAGCGTTGAAGGCCCGCCATTTCGGGAATACGAGCAGTACTTC
CSVEGPPFREYEQYF
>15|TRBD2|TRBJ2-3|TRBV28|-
TGTGCCAGCAGTCTAGCGGGAGGGCCCGGAGATACGCAGTATTTT
CASSLAGGPGDTQYF
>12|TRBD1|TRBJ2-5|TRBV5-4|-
TGTGCCAGTTCGTCTACAGGGGGGACCCAGTACTTC
CASSSTGGTQYF
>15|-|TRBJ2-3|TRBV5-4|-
TGTGCCAGCAGCTTGGCCAAAGGGAACGGTGATACGCAGTATTTT
CASSLAKGNGDTQYF
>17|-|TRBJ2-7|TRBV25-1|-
TGTGCCAGCAGTCCCGTGGCAGTCGGGATCCGCAGGGACGAGCAGTACTTC
CASSPVAVGIRRDEQYF
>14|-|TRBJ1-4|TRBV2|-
TGTGCCAGCAGTGATCGTTACCGGAATGAAAAACTGTTTTTT
CASSDRYRNEKLFF
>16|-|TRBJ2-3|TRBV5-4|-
TGTGCCAGCAGCCTCGGGAGGGGGCGAGGAACAGATACGCAGTATTTT
CASSLGRGRGTDTQYF
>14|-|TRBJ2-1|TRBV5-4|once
TGTGCCAGCAGCTGGAGGGTAGTGCCCAATGAGCAGTTCTTC
CASSWRVVPNEQFF
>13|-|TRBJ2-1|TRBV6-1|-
TGTGCCAGCAGTGAGGGGCTCCTGAATGAGCAGTTCTTC
CASSEGLLNEQFF
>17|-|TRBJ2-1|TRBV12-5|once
TGTGCTAGTGGTTTGCCAAAGGGACGGAACTCCTACAATGAGCAGTTCTTC
CASGLPKGRNSYNEQFF
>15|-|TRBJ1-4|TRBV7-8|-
TGTGCCAGCAGCCAAAGACATCGGACTAATGAAAAACTGTTTTTT
CASSQRHRTNEKLFF
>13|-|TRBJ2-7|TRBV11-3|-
TGTGCCAGCAGCCTGACAGAGGGGGGCGAGCAGTACTTC
CASSLTEGGEQYF
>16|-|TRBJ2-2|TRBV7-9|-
TGTGCCAGCCGTAACCTCGGTGGCGACCTCACCGGGGAGCTGTTTTTT
CASRNLGGDLTGELFF
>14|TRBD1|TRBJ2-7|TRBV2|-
TGTGCCAGCAGCGAACAGGGGGCGCTTTACGAGCAGTACTTC
CASSEQGALYEQYF